This entry lists 21 T cell receptor beta chains sequenced from one sample in a study of T cells in Graves' hyperthyroidism and ophthalmopathy. From RNA transcripts, TCR beta CDR3 regions were amplified. A first-round RT-PCR of the TCR CDR3 used the HTBI primer set. TCRdb independently ran MiXCR on the multiplex PCR reads; one entry per CDR3 protein. The profile shows around 300,000 distinct CDR3 sequences, approximately 18% of them singletons. Material for sequencing was blood. The receptors derive from a man aged 50 to 59 with Graves' ophthalmopathy.

This clonotype was observed at least ten times. This chain links TRBV7-3 with TRBJ2-3; D might be TRBD2 (5 bases). The CDR3 runs 13 residues. V lost 5 bases, J lost 4 bases, and 10 bases lay in between. The germline gives CDR1 SGHTA, CDR2 FQGTGA. CDR3 sequence (DNA): TGTGCCAGCAGCCCCACTAGGGCAGATACGCAGTATTTT. It is translated as CASSPTRADTQYF.

The chain recombines TRBV6-1 with TRBJ2-4; weak D call: TRBD1 (6 bases). Per the germline V gene, CDR1 is MNHNS and CDR2 is SASEGT. V lost 6 bases to trimming and J lost 7 bases, with 13 bases between them. The CDR3 contains 13 residues. The chain's CDR3 is CASSPNTGNIQYF. CDR3 in DNA: TGTGCCAGCAGCCCAAATACAGGGAACATTCAGTACTTC.

This rearrangement joins TRBV11-2 to TRBJ2-7; D call uncertain. Trimming left V 4 bases short and J 3 bases short, with 10 bases between. This CDR3 comprises 13 residues. Germline CDR1 SGHAT, CDR2 FQNNGV. The CDR3 loop is CASSSARYYEQYF. The CDR3 DNA reads as TGTGCCAGCAGCTCGGCCCGCTACTACGAGCAGTACTTC.

This clonotype showed up just a few times. The V gene is TRBV5-1, the J gene TRBJ2-3; 7 bases line up with TRBD1. CDR1 is SGHRS, CDR2 YFSETQ, per germline. V lost 7 bases to trimming and J lost 1 base; unmatched junction nucleotides: 12. This CDR3 comprises 16 residues. The CDR3 protein is CASGFTGVVGTDTQYF. In DNA, the CDR3 is TGCGCCAGCGGGTTTACAGGGGTTGTTGGCACAGATACGCAGTATTTT.

With regard to this clonotype: A much more abundant neighbour one base away suggests this may be a read error. The gene calls are TRBV30 and TRBJ1-1; possibly TRBD1 for D (5 bases). The CDR3 runs 15 residues. Trimming left V 3 bases short and J 6 bases short, with 20 bases between. Per the germline V gene, CDR1 is GTSNPN and CDR2 is SVGIG (reference sequence). Written as DNA, the CDR3 is TGTGCCTGGAGGTGGCCCCAGCCGGGGCCCGCTGAAGCTTTCTTT. It codes for CAWRWPQPGPAEAFF.

This clonotype turned up a few times. V and J are TRBV29-1 and TRBJ2-1; the D call may be TRBD1 or TRBD2 (5 bases each). Trimming took off 3 bases at V and 8 bases at J, with 17 bases between the two ends. The germline gives CDR1 SQVTM, CDR2 ANQGSEA. CDR3 size: 14 residues. CDR3 bases: TGCAGCGTTGACGAGGGACGCTTGGGCGATGAGCAGTTCTTC. Protein sequence: CSVDEGRLGDEQFF.

This clonotype showed up just a few times. The chain recombines TRBV11-2 with TRBJ2-7; D gene ambiguous. The germline V gene encodes CDR1 SGHAT and CDR2 FQNNGV. V was shortened by 5 bases and J by 0 bases, with 17 bases between the two germline ends. The CDR3 totals 16 residues. CDR3 bases: TGTGCCAGCAGCCAAAGTACAAGGCCCAGCTCCTACGAGCAGTACTTC. This translates into CASSQSTRPSSYEQYF.

This clonotype showed up just a few times. The V and J genes are TRBV19 and TRBJ1-5, with TRBD1 matching over 7 bases. V shed 5 bases and J 7 bases; nucleotides not matched to a gene: 14. CDR1 and CDR2 from the germline V gene are LNHDA and SQIVND (reference sequence). This CDR3 is built from 16 residues. In DNA, the CDR3 is TGTGCCAGTAGTCTCCGCCCGACAGGGCTAGAGCAGCCCCAGCATTTT. Translation gives CASSLRPTGLEQPQHF.

Many counts were recorded for this clonotype. The chain employs TRBV20-1 and TRBJ2-7; 11 bases align to TRBD2. J gave up 6 bases and V 2 bases, and 6 bases lay outside the gene matches. CDR1 is DFQATT and CDR2 is SNEGSKA in the germline V gene (reference sequence). CDR3 length: 14 amino acids. The CDR3 nucleotides are TGCAGTGCTAGATTAACTAGCGGGAGTGGCGAGCAGTACTTC. Translated, it gives CSARLTSGSGEQYF.

The chain combines TRBV12-3 or TRBV12-4 with TRBJ2-6; maybe TRBD2 (6 bases). The V end was cut by 5 bases, the J end by 0 bases, with 8 bases between. The CDR3 consists of 15 residues. The CDR3, as DNA: TGTGCCAGCAGTGCGGAGGGCTCTGGGGCCAACGTCCTGACTTTC. Encoded protein: CASSAEGSGANVLTF.

This clonotype was detected only a few times. V and J are TRBV11-2 and TRBJ1-2; 7 nucleotides agree with TRBD1. The trim removed 2 bases at V and 3 bases at J, leaving 12 bases unmatched. This CDR3 has 17 residues. Per the germline V gene, CDR1 is SGHAT and CDR2 is FQNNGV. The CDR3 region is CASSLNLVGRGDYGYTF. CDR3 coding DNA: TGTGCCAGCAGCTTAAATTTAGTCGGCAGGGGGGACTATGGCTACACCTTC.

This chain connects TRBV10-3 to TRBJ2-1, with TRBD2 identical over 8 bases. V lost 6 bases, J lost 0 bases, and 22 bases stayed unmatched. In germline, CDR1 is ENHRY, CDR2 SYGVKD. CDR3 length: 21 amino acids. CDR3 protein: CAISVNRDVRNSGNSYNEQFF. CDR3 nucleotide sequence: TGTGCCATCAGCGTAAACCGGGACGTAAGGAATAGCGGGAACTCCTACAATGAGCAGTTCTTC.

As regards this clonotype: With a much larger clone just one base away, this may be a read error. This chain links TRBV12-3 or TRBV12-4 with TRBJ2-1; 12 bases map to TRBD2. The CDR3 length is 15 residues. CDR3: CAGSFLAGGVDEQFF. The CDR3 DNA is TGTGCCGGCAGTTTCCTAGCGGGAGGGGTTGATGAGCAGTTCTTC.

This clonotype showed up just a few times. This chain links TRBV15 with TRBJ2-7; D may match TRBD1 or TRBD2 (5 bases each). The CDR3 sequence is 14 residues long. With 0 bases removed from V and 2 bases from J, the gap between germline ends came to 8 bases. Germline values: CDR1 LNHNV, CDR2 YYDKDF (reference sequence). For the CDR3, the DNA is TGTGCCACCAGCAGAGAGAGGGGAACCTACGAGCAGTACTTC. It codes for CATSRERGTYEQYF.

At least ten counts were recorded for this clonotype. The chain carries TRBV11-2 and TRBJ2-5, with TRBD2 identical over 10 bases. With 4 bases clipped from V and 6 bases from J, the junction kept 8 bases outside the gene matches. This CDR3 has 15 residues. Germline V lookup: CDR1 SGHAT, CDR2 FQNNGV. CDR3 sequence (DNA): TGTGCCAGCAGCTCCGGGACTAGCGCTGACAAGACCCAGTACTTC. Residues: CASSSGTSADKTQYF.

This clonotype was counted ten times or more. CDR3 in DNA: TGCAGTGCTAGACGGACAGGGGGAGGAAATGAGCAGTTCTTC. Protein product: CSARRTGGGNEQFF. This chain uses TRBV20-1 with TRBJ2-1, with TRBD1 matching 10 bases. This CDR3 has 14 amino acids. With V trimmed by 2 bases and J by 7 bases, 5 bases remained unmatched. Germline CDR1 reads DFQATT; CDR2 reads SNEGSKA (reference sequence).

The chain links TRBV19 to TRBJ1-2; D might be TRBD1 (6 bases). The V end lost 6 bases, the J end lost 4 bases, and 12 bases lay between the germline ends. Germline CDR1 LNHDA, CDR2 SQIVND (reference sequence). This CDR3 is built from 13 residues. CDR3 amino acids: CASSNRVAYGYTF. The CDR3 DNA reads as TGTGCCAGTAGCAACAGGGTCGCCTATGGCTACACCTTC.

This clonotype was seen only once. The chain is built from TRBV7-6 and TRBJ2-3, with D possibly being TRBD1 (6 bases). Trimming cost V 8 bases and J 4 bases, with 19 bases left between them. The CDR3 is made up of 15 amino acids. CDR1 and CDR2 (germline): SGHVS, FNYEAQ. The chain's CDR3 is CASGLSGGGPDTQYF. The CDR3 region has the DNA TGTGCCAGCGGCCTTTCTGGGGGCGGGCCAGATACGCAGTATTTT.

The rearrangement uses TRBV6-2 or TRBV6-3 and TRBJ2-2; perhaps TRBD1 as D (5 bases). This CDR3 is built from 16 residues. Germline V gene data show CDR1 as MNHEY and CDR2 as SVGEGT. V was clipped by 4 bases and J by 7 bases, with 19 bases between them. Here the CDR3 DNA reads TGTGCCAGCAGTTTTCGGGCCCTACCAACAGGCGGGGAGCTGTTTTTT. Its protein product is CASSFRALPTGGELFF.

This clonotype turned up a few times. J is TRBJ2-3 and V is TRBV9, with 11 bases fitting TRBD2. Germline assignment: CDR1 SGDLS and CDR2 YYNGEE. The CDR3 length is 16 residues. V was clipped by 1 base and J by 3 bases; unmatched bases: 4. For the CDR3, the DNA is TGTGCCAGCAGCGTAACTAGCGGGAGTGGGACAGATACGCAGTATTTT. This sequence encodes CASSVTSGSGTDTQYF.

A few counts support this clonotype. This chain uses TRBV5-8 with TRBJ2-3; 7 bases align to TRBD2. The V and J ends lost 1 base and 1 base, in that order; junction bases with no gene match: 3. The CDR3 loop spans 15 amino acids. From germline, CDR1 is SGHTS and CDR2 YDEGEE. The CDR3 DNA is TGTGCCAGCAGCTTGCGTCTAGCGGGCACAGATACGCAGTATTTT. The encoded protein is CASSLRLAGTDTQYF.